Listed here are 10 T cell receptor beta chains from one sample, sequenced in a study of blood T cell repertoires in COVID-19. Data came from immunoSEQ multiplex PCR; TCRdb stores just in-frame clones and leaves some out. This table has more than 95,000 clones, 85% to 90% appearing once. The sequencing sample was made of peripheral blood. The receptors derive from a human donor in a cohort sampled during active COVID-19.

This chain connects TRBV4-1 to TRBJ1-1, with D unresolved. Trimming took 0 bases from V and 4 from J, leaving 18 bases between them. The CDR3 is made up of 17 amino acids. Germline CDR1 reads MGHRA; CDR2 reads YSYEKL. The CDR3 DNA follows: TGCGCCAGCAGCCAAGAGAACACCATAAGGTCGGGCACTGAAGCTTTCTTT. Translation gives CASSQENTIRSGTEAFF.

The V and J genes are TRBV24-1 and TRBJ2-1; 13 positions agree with TRBD2. In germline, CDR1 is KGHDR, CDR2 SFDVKD. The CDR3 loop spans 19 amino acids. Losses at the gene ends were 3 bases for V and 4 bases for J; bases not matched to a gene: 11. DNA for the CDR3: TGTGCCACCAGTGATCCCAGTCGGACTAGCGGGAGAGGGTACAATGAGCAGTTCTTC. It codes for CATSDPSRTSGRGYNEQFF.

The chain carries TRBV28 and TRBJ2-3, with TRBD1 matching over 8 bases. Germline loops: CDR1 MDHEN, CDR2 SYDVKM. The CDR3 consists of 13 residues. V lost 4 bases and J lost 5; bases outside the gene matches: 2. This CDR3 is CASSSRGLDTQYF. CDR3 bases: TGTGCCAGCAGTTCCAGGGGGCTAGATACGCAGTATTTT.

The gene calls are TRBV2 and TRBJ1-5; TRBD1 might be the D (5 bases). V lost 3 bases to trimming and J lost 4 bases, with 16 bases between them. CDR3 size: 16 residues. CDR1 is SNHLY, CDR2 FYNNEI, per germline. In DNA, the CDR3 is TGTGCCAGCAGTGAGGGGAGGGGCTCGGGTAATCAGCCCCAGCATTTT. Protein product: CASSEGRGSGNQPQHF. Looking up the rest from reference TRBV2 and TRBJ1-5 gives the full variable domain: EPEVTQTPSHQVTQMGQEVILRCVPISNHLYFYWYRQILGQKVEFLVSFYNNEISEKSEIFDDQFSVERPDGSNFTLKIRSTKLEDSAMYFCASSEGRGSGNQPQHFGDGTRLSIL.

The chain combines TRBV9 with TRBJ2-1; 9 nucleotides match TRBD1. This CDR3 region has 13 residues. The V gene end was trimmed by 6 bases and the J gene end by 15 bases; junction bases not matched to a gene: 13. The V gene's germline CDR1 is SGDLS and CDR2 YYNGEE. The CDR3 sequence is CASNPNAGTGRFF. The CDR3 nucleotides are TGTGCCAGCAACCCAAACGCCGGGACAGGGCGGTTCTTC.

The sample holds a few counts of this clone. The chain links TRBV5-1 to TRBJ2-2, with D hard to call. The CDR3 loop spans 15 amino acids. V lost 6 bases and J 2 bases, leaving 14 bases between the germline ends. Looked up from germline, CDR1 is SGHRS and CDR2 is YFSETQ. In DNA form, the CDR3 reads TGCGCCAGCACTTTAGAGAGAGTAAACACCGGGGAGCTGTTTTTT. Protein product: CASTLERVNTGELFF.

This chain joins TRBV6-1 and TRBJ1-1, with D perhaps TRBD1 (5 bases). CDR3 size: 16 residues. Germline CDR1 reads MNHNS; CDR2 reads SASEGT. V gave up 2 bases and J gave up 1 base, with 14 bases separating them. As DNA, the CDR3 is TGTGCCAGCAGTGAATCAATTACAGGCCCGAACACTGAAGCTTTCTTT. This codes for CASSESITGPNTEAFF.

In this sample, this clone turned up once. The V gene is TRBV6-6, the J gene TRBJ2-7; 7 bases are a match to TRBD1. The CDR3 is made up of 15 amino acids. V dropped 6 bases and J dropped 2; count of bases not matched to a gene: 10. In germline, CDR1 is MNHNY, CDR2 SVGAGI (reference sequence). CDR3 protein: CASSLPGTATYEQYF. CDR3 nucleotides: TGTGCCAGCAGCCTCCCCGGGACAGCAACCTACGAGCAGTACTTC.

V gene TRBV7-9 combines with J gene TRBJ2-1, with 8 bases matching TRBD2. This CDR3 comprises 15 residues. The ends lost 1 base at V and 10 bases at J; junction bases unmatched: 9. The germline CDR1 and CDR2 sequences are SEHNR and FQNEAQ (reference sequence). The DNA of the CDR3 is TGTGCCAGCAGCTTAGTAGTAGCGGGACCGCCGGAGCAGTTCTTC. Translated, it gives CASSLVVAGPPEQFF.

The rearrangement links TRBV11-3 to TRBJ1-1; D perhaps matches TRBD1 (5 bases). CDR1 and CDR2 (germline): SGHNT, YENEEA. The V and J ends lost 5 bases and 3 bases respectively, with 10 bases between them. The CDR3 runs to 13 residues. CDR3 DNA: TGTGCCAGCAGCAGGGGTCTAGACACTGAAGCTTTCTTT. Encoded protein: CASSRGLDTEAFF.